This T cell receptor beta chain was documented in a study of regulatory T cells in long-lasting Graves disease. Noted time point: newly diagnosed GD, antithyroid drugs for less than 3 months. After RNA was extracted from PBMCs, the TCR library was made from it. The patient group derived from an endocrinology department in Xi'an, China. Losses at the gene ends were 5 bases for V and 3 bases for J; bases not matched to a gene: 4. The CDR3 runs to 15 residues. Germline V gene lookup returns CDR1 PRHDT and CDR2 FYEKMQ (reference sequence). This clonotype was counted ten times or more. HTBI primers from iRepertoire and Arm-PCR of CDR3 regions yielded the TCR beta libraries. TCRdb ran MiXCR on the multiplex PCR reads and lists one entry per CDR3 protein. The repertoire holds 250,000 to 300,000 distinct CDR3 sequences, with around a sixth as singletons. Another study also made use of these data, one on T cells in Graves' hyperthyroidism and ophthalmopathy.

The clonotype comes from a woman aged 25-40 years with Graves disease. The sample consisted of peripheral blood mononuclear cells (PBMCs), taken at new diagnosis, from a patient treated with antithyroid drugs. This chain connects TRBV13 to TRBJ2-2, with 9 bases lining up with TRBD1. CDR3 sequence reads: CASSPYRGHTGELFF. CDR3 bases: TGTGCCAGCAGCCCTTACAGGGGGCACACCGGGGAGCTGTTTTTT.